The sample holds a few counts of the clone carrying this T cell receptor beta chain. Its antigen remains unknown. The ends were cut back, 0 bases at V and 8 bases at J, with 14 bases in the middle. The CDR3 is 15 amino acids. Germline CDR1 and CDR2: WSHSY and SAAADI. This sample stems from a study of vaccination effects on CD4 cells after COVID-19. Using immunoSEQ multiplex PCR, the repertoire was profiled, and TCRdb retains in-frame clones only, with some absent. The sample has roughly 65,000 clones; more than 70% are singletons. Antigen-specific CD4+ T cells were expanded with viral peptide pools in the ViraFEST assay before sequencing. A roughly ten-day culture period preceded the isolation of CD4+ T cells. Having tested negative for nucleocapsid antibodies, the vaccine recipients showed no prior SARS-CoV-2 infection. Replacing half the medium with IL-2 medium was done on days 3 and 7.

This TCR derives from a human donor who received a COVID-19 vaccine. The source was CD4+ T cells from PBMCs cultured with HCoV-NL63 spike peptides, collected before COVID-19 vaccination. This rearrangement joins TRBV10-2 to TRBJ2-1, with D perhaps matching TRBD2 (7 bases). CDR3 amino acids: CASSESAGAGDEQFF. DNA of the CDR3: TGCGCCAGCAGTGAGTCGGCGGGGGCGGGGGATGAGCAGTTCTTC.